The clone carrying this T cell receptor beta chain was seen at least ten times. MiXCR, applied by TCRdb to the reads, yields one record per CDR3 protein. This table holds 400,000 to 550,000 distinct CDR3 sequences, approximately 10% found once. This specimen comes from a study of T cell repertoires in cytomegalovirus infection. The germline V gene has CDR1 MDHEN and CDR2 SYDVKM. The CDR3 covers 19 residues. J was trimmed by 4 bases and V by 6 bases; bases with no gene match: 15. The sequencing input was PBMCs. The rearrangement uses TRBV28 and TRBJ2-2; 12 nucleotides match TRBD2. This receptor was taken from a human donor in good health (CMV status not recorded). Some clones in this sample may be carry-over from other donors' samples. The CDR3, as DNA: TGTGCCAGCAGAGGTTCGAGCGCCCTACTAGCGGGAGGCACCGGGGAGCTGTTTTTT. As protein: CASRGSSALLAGGTGELFF.